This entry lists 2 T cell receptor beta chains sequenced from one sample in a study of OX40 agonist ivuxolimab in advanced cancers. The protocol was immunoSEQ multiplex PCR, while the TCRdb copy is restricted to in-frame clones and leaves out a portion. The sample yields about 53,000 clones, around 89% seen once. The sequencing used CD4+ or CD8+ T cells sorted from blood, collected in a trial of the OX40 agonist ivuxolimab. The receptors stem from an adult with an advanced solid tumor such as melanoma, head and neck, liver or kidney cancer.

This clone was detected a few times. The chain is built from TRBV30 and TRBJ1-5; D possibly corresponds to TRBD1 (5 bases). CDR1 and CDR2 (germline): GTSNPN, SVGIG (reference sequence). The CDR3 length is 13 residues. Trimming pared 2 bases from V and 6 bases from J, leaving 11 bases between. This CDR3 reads CAWSRGSGQPQHF. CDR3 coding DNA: TGTGCCTGGAGTAGGGGTTCAGGTCAGCCCCAGCATTTT.

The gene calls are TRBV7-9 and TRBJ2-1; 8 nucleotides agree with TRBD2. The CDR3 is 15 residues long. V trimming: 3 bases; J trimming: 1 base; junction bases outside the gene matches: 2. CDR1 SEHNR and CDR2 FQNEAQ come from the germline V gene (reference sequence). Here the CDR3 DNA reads TGTGCCAGCAGCTTGGGCGGGGGGTCCTACAATGAGCAGTTCTTC. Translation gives CASSLGGGSYNEQFF.